Detailed here is one TCR beta chain. Which antigen it targets is not known. No much larger clone exists at a distance of one base, and base qualities are not known. The cohort was made up of approximately 670 healthy bone marrow donors. At the time of sampling, every cohort member was nominally healthy, though immune exposures that went unrecorded were likely present. The donor tested CMV seropositive, placing the donor among the 290 or so seropositive members of the cohort. Every donor gave a peripheral blood sample, and the peripheral blood mononuclear cells from that sample were used for TCR beta sequencing. Genomic DNA was extracted from the blood cell samples with the Qiagen DNeasy Blood Extraction Kit. The data stem from a study of cytomegalovirus exposure and HLA in healthy donors (TCRdb year 2017). About the full investigation: An earlier analysis of around 600 of the donors reported 250 to 350 Gb of sequence data and 117 million unique TCR beta sequences from 150 million to 200 million T cells. Around 330 gigabases of sequencing data and 75 million to 85 million unique TCR sequences made up an early release that covered several hundred HLA-typed donors. The genetic ancestry cluster associated with self-reported Caucasian donors included over 65% of the 300 to 450 genotyped donors. The study aimed to test whether cataloging public T cell receptors could reveal signatures of past pathogen exposure. The T cell repertoires of 550 to 850 subjects were profiled by immunosequencing and related to cytomegalovirus serostatus. Besides the first cohort of hundreds of subjects, a separate validation cohort made up of over 95 different subjects was used. To predict cytomegalovirus infection status, the study combined high-throughput TCR immunosequencing, statistical association of individual TCRs with disease status, and machine learning. To study patterns of TCR occurrence, a later analysis re-analyzed previously published TCR beta repertoires from 666 donors and added high-resolution HLA genotyping. Rather than using new phenotypic data, the later analysis identified candidate immune exposures from TCR beta sequences and from how often those sequences occurred across donors. To decide whether each TCR beta V gene segment behaved as functional or pseudogenic, an earlier analysis of fewer than 750 of the donors relied on high-throughput TCR beta sequencing. Alongside the repertoire data, information on donor age, sex, ethnicity and CMV serostatus was compiled. A later genetic analysis took genome-wide SNP genotypes for about three fifths of the 666 donors and used that subset as a discovery cohort. Every repertoire in the discovery cohort had been generated on one and the same sequencing platform. HLA typing included class I and class II loci at four-digit resolution. Typing coverage differed by locus: A, B, C, DRB1 and DQB1 were typed in roughly 620-630 donors, DQA1 in approximately 520, DPA1 in around 580, and DPB1 in around 440. A handful of DR-DQ haplotypes were handled as single units for association and clustering because linkage in the cohort was strong. On average, roughly 250,000 unique TCR beta nucleotide sequences were sequenced per donor among roughly 430 genotyped donors of the cohort, with roughly 18% of those sequences being non-productive.

The library came from the immunoSEQ multiplex PCR assay. A mixture of 60 forward primers for TCR Vbeta segments and 13 reverse primers for TCR Jbeta segments was used in the multiplex PCR. Amplification of the CDR3 region of rearranged TCR beta genes was performed with a multiplex PCR assay on genomic DNA. Amplified TCR beta libraries were sequenced as 87-base-pair reads on the Illumina HiSeq System. The source study handled its data this way. In a later analysis, approximately 74 million unique TCR beta chains were counted across the 500 to 850 repertoires, and around 11 million of these chains were shared by at least two donors. A nearest-neighbor algorithm error-corrected the raw reads and collapsed the reads into unique sequences, merging closely related sequences to remove PCR and sequencing errors. CDR3 sequences were aligned to IMGT reference sequences to assign V, D and J gene segments. For a sequence to be retained, at least a six-nucleotide match to both a V gene segment and a J gene segment was required. Rearrangements were classified as productive when the CDR3 lacked stop codons and remained in frame with V and J, and all other rearrangements were classified as non-productive. Following IMGT convention, CDR3 was defined as the stretch from the second conserved V-encoded cysteine up to the conserved J-encoded phenylalanine. The earlier analysis of about 590 of the donors excluded sequences that lacked an unambiguous match to a single V gene segment. In an earlier analysis of almost 600 of the donors, a V segment was called functional when productive rearrangements were above 56.7%, and segregating when the standard deviation between donors exceeded 5%. A statistical classification framework was built for diagnosing cytomegalovirus status from the catalog of TCR beta chain sequences. In a later analysis, TCR nucleotide sequences were compared against IMGT/GENE-DB human TR gene sequences so that V and J genes could be assigned. Using the TCRdist pipeline, a later analysis assigned CDR3 sequences along with most-parsimonious VDJ recombination scenarios. A later analysis defined each TCR beta chain by its CDR3 amino acid sequence plus V-gene family, and excluded reads lacking a unique V-gene family. In a later analysis, a few hundred highly shared, low-generation-probability nucleotide sequences were removed to address suspected cross-contamination and a sequencing artifact. In a later analysis, a clonal expansion index was calculated for each public chain from normalized within-repertoire ranks of inferred template counts. In a later analysis, generation probabilities were computed using a VDJ recombination model fitted to out-of-frame rearrangements, and the results were checked against IGoR. In a later analysis, hypergeometric tests were used to score TCR-TCR, TCR-HLA and TCR-CMV co-occurrence, with a repertoire-size bias correction applied to TCR pairs. To estimate false discovery rates, a later analysis permuted the HLA or CMV assignments 20 times. In a later analysis, co-occurring TCRs were grouped with DBSCAN, and TCRdist sequence similarity was added when clustering was performed within HLA-allele-positive subsets. Repertoires with fewer than 30,000 or more than 120,000 public chains were left out of co-occurrence clustering, as were four to six repertoires with anomalous nucleotide sharing. In TCRdb, the immuneACCESS table is reduced to in-frame sequences with V and J assigned. These tables do not hold every clone; where another copy was compared, an unresolved V gene accounts for under half, and the others remain unexplained. Clone size and the V and J calls come from that table; the DNA yielded D and trimming. The sample yields more than 100,000 clones; about 78% were counted once. The ten most abundant clones make up 6.5% to 9% of the sample.

The full study reports these points: A group of highly shared sequence variants was considered likely to be a technical artifact of the sequencing pipeline. It was suggested by the authors that the approach could potentially be generalized to other disease states and immunological phenotypes. This cohort had only TCR beta chains sequenced, and the lack of alpha or paired-chain data limited which features could be detected. Some IMGT-functional V segments, including TRBV6-2 and TRBV6-3, could not be distinguished by the 87-base-pair reads and were therefore excluded. Most CMV-associated TCR beta chains appeared to be HLA-restricted in a later analysis, and the HLA associations seemed to be driven largely by CMV exposure. In the study, some 160 TCR beta chains were listed as associated with cytomegalovirus. While some public TCRs were present in many individuals, most TCR sequences turned up only very rarely across donors. Correlated functional status among segregating V segments might be attributable to linkage disequilibrium, but an unknown experimental factor could not be ruled out. A later analysis found that HLA-associated TCR beta chains were more clonally expanded and had lower generation probabilities than equally common non-associated chains. A later analysis associated 16,951 TCR beta sequences with specific HLA alleles at a false discovery rate of 0.05. Several of the top co-occurrence clusters appeared to be linked to parvovirus B19, influenza, CMV and Epstein-Barr virus, according to a later analysis. A further reported finding was that TCR beta sequences accurately predicted the HLA-A and HLA-B alleles for most subjects in the first cohort. In a later genetic analysis, fewer N-insertions in productive TCRs were reported among donors in an Asian-associated ancestry cluster than the roughly 670-donor mean. CMV serostatus was the only immune exposure information available for the cohort. According to a later analysis, TCR association rates differed among HLA loci, with DRB1 alleles showing the most associated TCRs and HLA-C alleles showing the fewest. Because counts were too low, 15 to 20 rarely observed V segments, including chromosome 9 orphons, were excluded from the earlier analysis of 587 of the donors. Presence/absence analyses assumed roughly uniform sequencing depth across donors, an assumption that may not hold. A later genetic analysis associated a missense DCLRE1C variant with V-gene and J-gene trimming of TCR beta chains, and an independent cohort replicated the association. HLA typing was unavailable for some donors at each locus, so association tests used only the typed subset. In an earlier analysis of some 540 of the donors, most TCR beta V segments appeared in productive rearrangements about 87% or about 30% of the time, broadly matching IMGT annotations. Assigning TCR associations to individual alleles was difficult when HLA alleles, especially DR and DQ, strongly co-occurred. In both the original and validation cohorts, the classifier was reported to diagnose cytomegalovirus status with high specificity and sensitivity. Three of the identified cytomegalovirus-associated TCR beta chains were confirmed in vitro to be specific for cytomegalovirus antigens.

The germline V gene (reference sequence) gives CDR1 as MNHEY and CDR2 as SMNVEV. The CDR3, cysteine through phenylalanine, is 13 amino acids long. Left in the record is the CDR3 DNA by itself, 39 bases read in frame from the first base. The germline ends are 13 bases apart after V is trimmed by 5 bases and J by 6 bases. The TCR comes from a middle-aged woman in good health and CMV-seropositive. Recombination joined TRBV27 with TRBJ1-2; a weak D assignment points to TRBD1 (6 bases agree). The sequencing input was PBMCs. The CDR3 reads as follows: CASSLLTGNGYTF. The DNA is as follows: TGTGCCAGCAGTCTTCTAACAGGGAATGGCTACACCTTC.